Below, 27 T cell receptor beta chains from the same sample are listed, as sequenced in a study of blood T cell repertoires in COVID-19. Profiling relied on immunoSEQ multiplex PCR, and the TCRdb table lists in-frame clones only, not all of them. The sample consists of some 300,000 clones, around 84% of them appearing once. Sequenced input: peripheral blood. These receptors came from an older man with acute or convalescent COVID-19.

The chain joins TRBV7-8 to TRBJ2-7, with no clear D. CDR3 length equals 13 residues. The V end was cut by 1 base, the J end by 3 bases, with 7 bases between. Germline V gene data show CDR1 as SGHVS and CDR2 as FQNEAQ. CDR3 sequence: CASSLVADYEQYF. The CDR3 coding sequence is TGTGCCAGCAGCTTAGTGGCAGACTACGAGCAGTACTTC.

The chain is built from TRBV24-1 and TRBJ2-7; D perhaps matches TRBD2 (5 bases). The CDR3 extends over 15 amino acids. Trimming removed 4 bases at V and 4 bases at J, with 16 bases between. Looked up from germline, CDR1 is KGHDR and CDR2 is SFDVKD. CDR3 amino acids: CATSETPVAIYEQYF. Written as DNA, the CDR3 is TGTGCCACCAGTGAAACCCCCGTAGCGATATACGAGCAGTACTTC.

This chain uses TRBV30 with TRBJ1-2; possibly TRBD1 for D (5 bases). The CDR3 is made up of 12 amino acids. Germline values: CDR1 GTSNPN, CDR2 SVGIG (reference sequence). Trimming removed 0 bases from V and 10 bases from J, with 12 bases in between. CDR3 sequence reads: CAWSVSGATYTF. The CDR3 DNA reads as TGTGCCTGGAGTGTAAGCGGGGCCACCTACACCTTC.

This clone was seen just once. This sequence joins TRBV28 and TRBJ2-7; no firm D call. CDR3 length: 14 amino acids. Per the germline V gene, CDR1 is MDHEN and CDR2 is SYDVKM. The V end lost 3 bases, the J end lost 1 base, and 10 bases lay between the germline ends. The CDR3 bases are TGTGCCAGCAGTTTGGTAGCAGTGTCCTACGAGCAGTACTTC. Amino acids: CASSLVAVSYEQYF.

Details on this clone: Other DNA sequences from this sample encode an identical CDR3 as well. DNA for the CDR3: TGTGCCAGCAGTTTAACCGGGTACACCGGGGAGCTGTTTTTT. Protein: CASSLTGYTGELFF. The rearrangement uses TRBV28 and TRBJ2-2; unclear D gene. V gave up 2 bases and J gave up 3 bases, with 7 bases separating them. The germline gives CDR1 MDHEN, CDR2 SYDVKM. This CDR3 spans 14 amino acids.

The chain employs TRBV7-8 and TRBJ1-2, with D maybe TRBD1 (6 bases). This CDR3 is built from 17 residues. V lost 1 base and J 6 bases, leaving 21 bases between the germline ends. CDR1 SGHVS and CDR2 FQNEAQ come from the germline V gene. The chain's CDR3 is CASSLVGGSGGGHGYTF. The CDR3 nucleotides are TGTGCCAGCAGCTTAGTAGGCGGGTCGGGGGGCGGGCATGGCTACACCTTC. The whole variable domain, filled in from reference TRBV7-8 and TRBJ1-2, reads GAGVSQSPRYKVAKRGQDVALRCDPISGHVSLFWYQQALGQGPEFLTYFQNEAQLDKSGLPSDRFFAERPEGSVSTLKIQRTQQEDSAVYLCASSLVGGSGGGHGYTFGSGTRLTVV.

V is TRBV19 and J is TRBJ1-1, with a possible D match to TRBD1 (6 bases). V lost 2 bases to trimming and J lost 4 bases, with 8 bases between them. Germline loops: CDR1 LNHDA, CDR2 SQIVND (reference sequence). The CDR3 contains 13 residues. The CDR3 DNA sequence: TGTGCCAGTAGTATAAACAGGGCCACTGAAGCTTTCTTT. It codes for CASSINRATEAFF.

This rearrangement joins TRBV4-3 to TRBJ1-2; D ambiguous. V lost 0 bases, J lost 7 bases, and 12 bases lay in between. This CDR3 is 14 amino acids long. Germline V CDR1 and CDR2: LGHNA, YSLEER. The CDR3 nucleotides read TGCGCCAGCAGCCAAGATGTGTCATCCAGTGGCTACACCTTC. Protein sequence: CASSQDVSSSGYTF.

The chain combines TRBV4-2 with TRBJ1-6; 9 nucleotides align to TRBD1. The germline CDR1 and CDR2 sequences are LGHNA and YNFKEQ. Trimming at V came to 1 base and at J to 7 bases, leaving 8 bases not matched to a gene. CDR3 length equals 17 residues. CDR3 nucleotide sequence: TGTGCCAGCAGCCAAGTTTTACCGGGACAGGGAAATTCACCCCTCCACTTT. Its protein product is CASSQVLPGQGNSPLHF.

V and J are TRBV11-2 and TRBJ1-6, with D possibly being TRBD1 (6 bases). The CDR3 totals 18 residues. Germline-derived CDR1 and CDR2 are SGHAT and FQNNGV. The V end lost 1 base, the J end lost 9 bases, and 22 bases lay between the germline ends. The CDR3 DNA reads as TGTGCCAGCAGCTTAGTGGCGGGGGGGGGCCCACGTAGTTCACCCCTCCACTTT. Translating it yields CASSLVAGGGPRSSPLHF.

This chain joins TRBV24-1 and TRBJ2-1; 10 nucleotides align to TRBD1. Germline CDR1 KGHDR, CDR2 SFDVKD. This CDR3 region has 17 residues. Losses at the gene ends were 4 bases for V and 0 bases for J; bases not matched to a gene: 5. CDR3 bases: TGTGCCACCAGTGACTGGGACAGGGGTAGCTCCTACAATGAGCAGTTCTTC. This codes for CATSDWDRGSSYNEQFF.

J is TRBJ2-7 and V is TRBV29-1; TRBD1 matches at 10 bases. Germline lookup yields CDR1 SQVTM and CDR2 ANQGSEA. The CDR3 is made up of 13 amino acids. V dropped 6 bases and J dropped 6; count of bases not matched to a gene: 8. The CDR3 DNA reads TGCAGCGTCGCCGGGACAGGGGAGGGCGAGCAGTACTTC. Its translation: CSVAGTGEGEQYF.

The chain links TRBV9 to TRBJ1-2; perhaps TRBD1 as D (5 bases). CDR1 and CDR2 (germline): SGDLS, YYNGEE. V was cut by 6 bases and J by 6 bases, with 18 bases left in between. CDR3 length equals 14 residues. The CDR3 reads CASKGDSRTNGYTF. The CDR3 DNA is TGTGCCAGCAAAGGGGACTCAAGAACAAATGGCTACACCTTC.

The chain uses TRBV2 and TRBJ2-6; TRBD2 is a possible D gene (5 bases). Germline V gives CDR1 SNHLY, CDR2 FYNNEI. Trimming cost V 4 bases and J 0 bases, with 7 bases left between them. The length of the CDR3 is 15 residues. The CDR3 DNA follows: TGTGCCAGCAGTGTCGGGATCTCTGGGGCCAACGTCCTGACTTTC. It yields the protein CASSVGISGANVLTF. The whole variable domain, remainder taken from reference TRBV2 and TRBJ2-6, is EPEVTQTPSHQVTQMGQEVILRCVPISNHLYFYWYRQILGQKVEFLVSFYNNEISEKSEIFDDQFSVERPDGSNFTLKIRSTKLEDSAMYFCASSVGISGANVLTFGAGSRLTVL.

The chain recombines TRBV18 with TRBJ1-2, with TRBD1 matching 7 bases. V was clipped by 3 bases and J by 6 bases; unmatched bases: 4. Germline V gives CDR1 KGHSH, CDR2 LQKENI. The CDR3 totals 13 residues. CDR3 in amino acids: CASSPETGNGYTF. The DNA of the CDR3 is TGTGCCAGCTCACCCGAGACAGGGAATGGCTACACCTTC.

The chain joins TRBV5-4 to TRBJ1-5; maybe TRBD1 (5 bases). Germline V gene data show CDR1 as SGHNT and CDR2 as YYREEE (reference sequence). This CDR3 has 13 residues. Trimming took 0 bases from V and 5 from J, leaving 6 bases between them. The CDR3 loop reads CASSLGGDQPQHF. The CDR3 nucleotides read TGTGCCAGCAGCTTGGGGGGGGATCAGCCCCAGCATTTT. The full variable domain, with the rest looked up from reference TRBV5-4 and TRBJ1-5, is ETGVTQSPTHLIKTRGQQVTLRCSSQSGHNTVSWYQQALGQGPQFIFQYYREEENGRGNFPPRFSGLQFPNYSSELNVNALELDDSALYLCASSLGGDQPQHFGDGTRLSIL.

The V gene is TRBV4-3, the J gene TRBJ2-3, with 7 nucleotides matching TRBD1. Germline CDR1 reads LGHNA; CDR2 reads YSLEER. The CDR3 spans 15 residues. Trimming took 0 bases from V and 6 from J; bases not matched to a gene: 6. The CDR3: CASSQDRGRYDTQYF. The CDR3 nucleotides read TGCGCCAGCAGCCAAGACAGGGGGAGATATGATACGCAGTATTTT.

This chain links TRBV2 with TRBJ2-4; TRBD1 might be the D (5 bases). Trimming removed 3 bases from V and 6 bases from J, with 12 bases in between. Germline V gives CDR1 SNHLY, CDR2 FYNNEI. CDR3 length: 14 residues. CDR3 in DNA: TGTGCCAGCAGTGACCGGACAAGGACAAACATTCAGTACTTC. Its translation: CASSDRTRTNIQYF.

The chain uses TRBV24-1 and TRBJ2-1; 10 nucleotides line up with TRBD2. This CDR3 contains 15 residues. V shed 4 bases and J 4 bases; nucleotides not matched to a gene: 3. CDR1 and CDR2 (germline): KGHDR, SFDVKD. This chain's CDR3 is CATSDSGGVYNEQFF. In DNA, the CDR3 is TGTGCCACCAGTGACAGCGGGGGGGTATACAATGAGCAGTTCTTC.

In its sample, this clone was seen once. The chain carries TRBV12-3 or TRBV12-4 and TRBJ2-7; weak D call: TRBD2 (6 bases). The V and J ends lost 6 bases and 9 bases respectively, with 12 bases between them. This CDR3 comprises 11 residues. CDR3 protein: CASSYGGVQYF. As DNA, the CDR3 is TGTGCCAGCAGCTATGGAGGGGTGCAGTACTTC.

CDR3 coding DNA: TGTGCCAGCAGTGGCCGGGACACCTATAGCAATCAGCCCCAGCATTTT. Encoded protein: CASSGRDTYSNQPQHF. The V call is TRBV6-1, the J call TRBJ1-5, with a tentative D call TRBD1 (6 bases). V was cut by 4 bases and J by 0 bases, with 13 bases left in between. CDR3 length: 16 amino acids. The V gene's germline CDR1 is MNHNS and CDR2 SASEGT.

This clone turned up a few times. The chain combines TRBV6-2 or TRBV6-3 with TRBJ2-1, with D maybe TRBD2 (6 bases). Germline V gene lookup returns CDR1 MNHEY and CDR2 SVGEGT. Trimming removed 4 bases from V and 0 bases from J, with 13 bases in between. The length of the CDR3 is 16 residues. Here the CDR3 DNA reads TGTGCCAGCAGTTCCCGACTAGTCAGCTCCTACAATGAGCAGTTCTTC. Protein: CASSSRLVSSYNEQFF.

This clone was seen just once. The CDR3 reads CASRGGPTYSNQPQHF. The CDR3 DNA is TGTGCCAGTAGAGGGGGACCGACTTATAGCAATCAGCCCCAGCATTTT. The chain joins TRBV19 to TRBJ1-5, with D perhaps matching TRBD1 (6 bases). The length of the CDR3 is 16 residues. The germline CDR1 and CDR2 sequences are LNHDA and SQIVND (reference sequence). Trimming shortened V by 6 bases and J by 0 bases, and 15 bases separated the two germline ends.

The chain combines TRBV4-1 with TRBJ2-1, with D perhaps matching TRBD2 (6 bases). V was clipped by 2 bases and J by 5 bases, with 16 bases between them. The CDR3 covers 16 residues. CDR1 and CDR2 (germline): MGHRA, YSYEKL. CDR3 amino acids: CASSQRLGRTNNEQFF. The CDR3 DNA follows: TGCGCCAGCAGCCAAAGACTGGGACGGACTAACAATGAGCAGTTCTTC.

The chain uses TRBV30 and TRBJ2-5; 7 bases are a match to TRBD2. The CDR3 totals 14 residues. V lost 3 bases to trimming and J lost 7 bases; unmatched junction nucleotides: 11. Germline CDR1 is GTSNPN and CDR2 is SVGIG (reference sequence). The CDR3 DNA is TGTGCCTGGAGCTCGCCGGGAGGAGGAGGGACCCAGTACTTC. Protein product: CAWSSPGGGGTQYF.

The CDR3 reads CASSPAGIYGYTF. Written as DNA, the CDR3 is TGTGCCAGCAGCCCCGCGGGGATCTATGGCTACACCTTC. The chain joins TRBV7-2 to TRBJ1-2; no definite D call. The CDR3 length is 13 residues. Germline assignment: CDR1 SGHTA and CDR2 FQGNSA. V lost 5 bases to trimming and J lost 4 bases, with 11 bases between them.

The V gene is TRBV29-1, the J gene TRBJ2-1; TRBD2 is a possible D gene (6 bases). The V and J ends lost 5 bases and 3 bases respectively, with 14 bases between them. Germline V CDR1 and CDR2: SQVTM, ANQGSEA. This CDR3 spans 14 amino acids. In DNA, the CDR3 is TGCAGCGTTTTCCCCGCGACTAGCTACAATGAGCAGTTCTTC. Translating it yields CSVFPATSYNEQFF.